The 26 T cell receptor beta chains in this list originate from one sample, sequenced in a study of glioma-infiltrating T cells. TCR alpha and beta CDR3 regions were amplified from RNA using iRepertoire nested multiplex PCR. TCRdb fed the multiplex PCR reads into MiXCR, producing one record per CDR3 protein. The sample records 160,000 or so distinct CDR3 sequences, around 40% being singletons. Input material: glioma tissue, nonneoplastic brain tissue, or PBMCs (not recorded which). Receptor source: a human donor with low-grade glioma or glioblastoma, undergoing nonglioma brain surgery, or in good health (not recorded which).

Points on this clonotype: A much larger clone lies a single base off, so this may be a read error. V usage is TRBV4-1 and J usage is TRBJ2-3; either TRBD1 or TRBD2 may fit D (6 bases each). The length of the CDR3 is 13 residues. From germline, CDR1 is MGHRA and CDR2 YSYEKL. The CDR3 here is CASSHPGEDTKYF. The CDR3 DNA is TGCGCCAGCAGCCATCCAGGGGAGGATACGAAGTATTTT.

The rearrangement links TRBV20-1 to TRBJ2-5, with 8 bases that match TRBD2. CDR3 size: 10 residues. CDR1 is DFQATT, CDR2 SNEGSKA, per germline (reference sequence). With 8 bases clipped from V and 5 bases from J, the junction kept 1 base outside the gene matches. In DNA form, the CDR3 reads TGCAGTCGCGGGGGGGAGACCCAGTACTTC. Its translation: CSRGGETQYF.

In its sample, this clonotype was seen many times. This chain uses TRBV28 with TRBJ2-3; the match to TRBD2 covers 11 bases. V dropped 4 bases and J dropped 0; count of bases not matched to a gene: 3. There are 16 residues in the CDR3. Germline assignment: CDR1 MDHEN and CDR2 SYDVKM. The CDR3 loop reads CASSSTSGKSTDTQYF. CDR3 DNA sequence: TGTGCCAGCAGTTCGACTAGCGGGAAAAGCACAGATACGCAGTATTTT.

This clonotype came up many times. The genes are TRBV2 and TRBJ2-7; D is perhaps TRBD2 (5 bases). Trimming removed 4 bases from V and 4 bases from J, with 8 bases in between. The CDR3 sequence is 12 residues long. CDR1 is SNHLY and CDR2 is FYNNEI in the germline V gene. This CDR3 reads CASSVGGYEQYF. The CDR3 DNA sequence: TGTGCCAGCAGTGTAGGCGGGTACGAGCAGTACTTC.

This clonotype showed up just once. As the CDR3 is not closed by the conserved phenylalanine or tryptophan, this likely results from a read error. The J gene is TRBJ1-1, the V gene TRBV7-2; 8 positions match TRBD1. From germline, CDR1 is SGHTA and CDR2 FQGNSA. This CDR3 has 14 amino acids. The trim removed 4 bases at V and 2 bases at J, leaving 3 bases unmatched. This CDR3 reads CASSWTGHNTEAFL. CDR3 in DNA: TGTGCCAGCAGCTGGACAGGGCATAACACTGAAGCTTTCCTT.

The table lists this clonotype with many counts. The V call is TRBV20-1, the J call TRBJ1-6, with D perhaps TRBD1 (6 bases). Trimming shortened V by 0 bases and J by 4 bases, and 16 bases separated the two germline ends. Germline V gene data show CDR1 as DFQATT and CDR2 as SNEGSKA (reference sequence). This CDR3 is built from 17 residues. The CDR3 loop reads CSARDLRTEVYNSPLHF. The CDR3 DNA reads TGCAGTGCTAGAGATCTCCGGACAGAAGTTTATAATTCACCCCTCCACTTT.

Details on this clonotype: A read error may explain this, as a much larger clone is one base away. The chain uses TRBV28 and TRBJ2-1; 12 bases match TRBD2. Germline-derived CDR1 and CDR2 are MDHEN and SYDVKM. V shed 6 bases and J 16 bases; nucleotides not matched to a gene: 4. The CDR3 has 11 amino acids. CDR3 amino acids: CASSKTSGSFF. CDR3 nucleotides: TGTGCCAGCAGCAAGACTAGCGGGAGTTTCTTC. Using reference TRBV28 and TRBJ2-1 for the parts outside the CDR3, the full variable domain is DVKVTQSSRYLVKRTGEKVFLECVQDMDHENMFWYRQDPGLGLRLIYFSYDVKMKEKGDIPEGYSVSREKKERFSLILESASTNQTSMYLCASSKTSGSFFGPGTRLTVL.

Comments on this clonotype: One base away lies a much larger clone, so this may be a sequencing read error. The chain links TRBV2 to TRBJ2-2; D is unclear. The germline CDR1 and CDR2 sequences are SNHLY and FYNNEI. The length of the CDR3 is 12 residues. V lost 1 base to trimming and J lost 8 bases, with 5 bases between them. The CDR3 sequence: CASSEGKGELFF. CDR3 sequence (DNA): TGTGCCAGCAGTGAAGGAAAAGGGGAGCTGTTTTTT. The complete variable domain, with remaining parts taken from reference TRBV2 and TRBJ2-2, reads EPEVTQTPSHQVTQMGQEVILRCVPISNHLYFYWYRQILGQKVEFLVSFYNNEISEKSEIFDDQFSVERPDGSNFTLKIRSTKLEDSAMYFCASSEGKGELFFGEGSRLTVL.

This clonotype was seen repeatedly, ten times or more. The DNA of the CDR3 is TGTGCCATTCAGGGGGCGACTGGGAATCAGCCCCAGCATTTT. Protein sequence: CAIQGATGNQPQHF. The chain couples TRBV6-1 to TRBJ1-5; 8 bases align to TRBD1. CDR3 length: 14 amino acids. Per germline, CDR1 MNHNS and CDR2 SASEGT. The junction had 9 bases not matched to a gene; V was cut back by 10 bases and J by 4 bases.

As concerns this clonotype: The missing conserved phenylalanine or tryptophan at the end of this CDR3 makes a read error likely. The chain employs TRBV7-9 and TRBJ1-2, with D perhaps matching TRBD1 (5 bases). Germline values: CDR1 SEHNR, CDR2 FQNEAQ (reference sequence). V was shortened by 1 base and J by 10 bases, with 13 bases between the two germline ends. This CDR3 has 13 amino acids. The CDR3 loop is CASSLDVGGSYTL. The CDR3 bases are TGTGCCAGCAGCTTAGATGTCGGGGGGTCCTACACCTTA.

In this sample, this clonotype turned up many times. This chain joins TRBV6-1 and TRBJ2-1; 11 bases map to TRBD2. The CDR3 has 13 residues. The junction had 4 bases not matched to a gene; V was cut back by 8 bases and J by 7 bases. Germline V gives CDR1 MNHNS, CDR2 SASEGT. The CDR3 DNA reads TGTGCCAGCGCGGCTAGCGGGGGGAATGAGCAGTTCTTC. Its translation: CASAASGGNEQFF.

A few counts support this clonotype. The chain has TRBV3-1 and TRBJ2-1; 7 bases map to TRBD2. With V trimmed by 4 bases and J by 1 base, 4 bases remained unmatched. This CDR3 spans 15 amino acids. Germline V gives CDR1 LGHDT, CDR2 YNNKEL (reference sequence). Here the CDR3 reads CASSRTLASYNEQFF. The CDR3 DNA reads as TGTGCCAGCAGCCGCACACTAGCGTCCTACAATGAGCAGTTCTTC.

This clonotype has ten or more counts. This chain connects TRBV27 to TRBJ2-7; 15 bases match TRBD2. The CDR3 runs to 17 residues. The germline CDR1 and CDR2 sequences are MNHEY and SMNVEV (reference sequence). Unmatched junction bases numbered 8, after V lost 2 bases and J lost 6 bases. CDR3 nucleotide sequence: TGTGCCAGCAGTTTAACCCAGATGGGACTAGCGGGAGGCGAGCAGTACTTC. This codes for CASSLTQMGLAGGEQYF.

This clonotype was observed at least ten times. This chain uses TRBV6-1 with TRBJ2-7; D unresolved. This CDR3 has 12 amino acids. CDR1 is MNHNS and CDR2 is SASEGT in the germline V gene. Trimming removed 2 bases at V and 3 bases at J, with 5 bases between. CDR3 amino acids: CASSERHYEQYF. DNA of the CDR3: TGTGCCAGCAGTGAACGCCACTACGAGCAGTACTTC.

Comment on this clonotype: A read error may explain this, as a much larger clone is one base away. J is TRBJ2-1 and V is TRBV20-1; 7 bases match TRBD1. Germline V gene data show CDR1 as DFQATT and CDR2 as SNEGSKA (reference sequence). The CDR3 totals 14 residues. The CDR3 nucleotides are TGCAGTGCTAGAGATCTAAGAGGGGGCAATGAGCGGTTCTTC. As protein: CSARDLRGGNERFF.

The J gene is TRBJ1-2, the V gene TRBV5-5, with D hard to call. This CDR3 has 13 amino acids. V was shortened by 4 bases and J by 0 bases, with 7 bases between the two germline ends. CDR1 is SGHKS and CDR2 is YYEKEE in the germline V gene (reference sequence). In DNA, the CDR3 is TGTGCCAGCAGCCCGGACCCTAACTATGGCTACACCTTC. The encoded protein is CASSPDPNYGYTF.

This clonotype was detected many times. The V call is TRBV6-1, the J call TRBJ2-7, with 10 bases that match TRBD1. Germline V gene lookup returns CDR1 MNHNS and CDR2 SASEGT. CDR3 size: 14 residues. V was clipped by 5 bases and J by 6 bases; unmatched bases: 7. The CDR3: CASSSFRQGAEQYF. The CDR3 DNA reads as TGTGCCAGCAGTTCCTTTAGACAGGGGGCCGAGCAGTACTTC.

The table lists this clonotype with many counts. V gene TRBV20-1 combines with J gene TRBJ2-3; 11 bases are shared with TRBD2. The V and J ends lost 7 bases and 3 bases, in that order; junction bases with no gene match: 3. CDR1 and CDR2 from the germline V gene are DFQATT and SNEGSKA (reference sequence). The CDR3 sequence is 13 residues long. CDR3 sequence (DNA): TGCAGTGGGAGGACTAGCGGGACAGATACGCAGTATTTT. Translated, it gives CSGRTSGTDTQYF.

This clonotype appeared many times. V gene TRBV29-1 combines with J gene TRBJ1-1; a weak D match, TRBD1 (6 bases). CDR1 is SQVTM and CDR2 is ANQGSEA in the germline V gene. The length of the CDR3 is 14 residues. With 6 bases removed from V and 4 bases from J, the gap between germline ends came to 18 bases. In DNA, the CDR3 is TGCAGCGTGGACTTAGGGCAGGGGAGCACTGAAGCTTTCTTT. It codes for CSVDLGQGSTEAFF.

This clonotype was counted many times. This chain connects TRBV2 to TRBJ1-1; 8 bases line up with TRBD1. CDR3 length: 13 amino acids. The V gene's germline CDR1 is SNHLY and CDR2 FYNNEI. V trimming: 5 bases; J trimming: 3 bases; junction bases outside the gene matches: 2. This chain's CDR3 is CASSKTGDTEAFF. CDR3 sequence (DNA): TGTGCCAGCAGTAAGACAGGGGACACTGAAGCTTTCTTT.

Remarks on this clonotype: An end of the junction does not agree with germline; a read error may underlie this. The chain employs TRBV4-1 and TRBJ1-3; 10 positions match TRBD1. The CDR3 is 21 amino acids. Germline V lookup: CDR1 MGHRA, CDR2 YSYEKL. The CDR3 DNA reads TGCACCAGCAGCCCTTTGCAGACGGGACAGGGGAAATGGGCAGGTGGAAACACCATATATTTT. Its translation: CTSSPLQTGQGKWAGGNTIYF.

CDR3 residues: CSGWATGSNEQYF. For the CDR3, the DNA is TGCAGCGGCTGGGCCACCGGGTCGAACGAGCAGTACTTC. V and J are TRBV29-1 and TRBJ2-7; D ambiguous. Germline V gene data show CDR1 as SQVTM and CDR2 as ANQGSEA. Deletions cut 7 bases from V and 5 bases from J, with 18 bases between. The CDR3 runs 13 residues.

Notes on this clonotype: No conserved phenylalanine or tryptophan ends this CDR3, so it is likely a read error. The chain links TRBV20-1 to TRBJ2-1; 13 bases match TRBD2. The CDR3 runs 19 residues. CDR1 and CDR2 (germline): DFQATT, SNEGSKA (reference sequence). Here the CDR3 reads CSARDQRLRLAGGAYEQFL. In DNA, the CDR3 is TGCAGCGCTAGAGACCAGCGTTTGAGACTAGCGGGAGGAGCGTATGAGCAGTTCCTC.

The CDR3 reads CASRDTATDYGYTF. The CDR3 nucleotides read TGTGCCAGCAGGGATACCGCGACGGATTATGGCTACACCTTC. This rearrangement joins TRBV2 to TRBJ1-2, with no clear D. CDR1 SNHLY and CDR2 FYNNEI come from the germline V gene. The CDR3 consists of 14 residues. V dropped 6 bases and J dropped 5 bases, with 16 bases sitting between them.

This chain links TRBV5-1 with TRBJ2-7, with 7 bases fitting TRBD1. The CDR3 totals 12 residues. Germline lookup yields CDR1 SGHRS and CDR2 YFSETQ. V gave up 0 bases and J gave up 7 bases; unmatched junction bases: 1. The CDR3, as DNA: TGCGCCAGCAGCTTGGGACAGGGAGAGCAGTACTTC. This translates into CASSLGQGEQYF. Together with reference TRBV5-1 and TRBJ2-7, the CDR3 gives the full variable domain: KAGVTQTPRYLIKTRGQQVTLSCSPISGHRSVSWYQQTPGQGLQFLFEYFSETQRNKGNFPGRFSGRQFSNSRSEMNVSTLELGDSALYLCASSLGQGEQYFGPGTRLTVT.

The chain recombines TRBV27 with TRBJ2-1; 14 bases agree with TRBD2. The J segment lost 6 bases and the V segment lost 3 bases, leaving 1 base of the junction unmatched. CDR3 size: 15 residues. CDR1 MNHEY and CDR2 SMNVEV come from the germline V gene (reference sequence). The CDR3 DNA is TGTGCCAGCAGTTTGACTAGCGGGAGGGTCAATGAGCAGTTCTTC. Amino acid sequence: CASSLTSGRVNEQFF.